Listed here are 11 T cell receptor beta chains from one sample, sequenced in a study of OX40 agonist ivuxolimab in advanced cancers. Receptor amplification or capture employed the immunoSEQ multiplex PCR assay. TCRdb stores this immuneACCESS table with in-frame sequences only. Part of the clones is absent; in the studies checked, under half of the shortfall reflects unresolved V genes, and no reason is known for the rest. Recorded for this sample are roughly 24,000 clones; just under 80% of them occurred a single time. The top ten hold more than 20% of the sample. The specimen was CD4+ or CD8+ T cells sorted from blood, collected in a trial of the OX40 agonist ivuxolimab. These TCRs come from an adult with an advanced solid tumor such as melanoma, head and neck, liver or kidney cancer.

This clone was counted a single time. The CDR3 DNA is TGTGCCAGCAGTGCCCCCGACAGGGGAAAAGGCTACACCTTC. This encodes CASSAPDRGKGYTF. This chain links TRBV2 with TRBJ1-2; 8 bases agree with TRBD1. V was clipped by 4 bases and J by 8 bases; unmatched bases: 9. Germline V lookup: CDR1 SNHLY, CDR2 FYNNEI. The CDR3 has 14 amino acids.

The CDR3 loop reads CASSLTSRGGSPLHF. In DNA, the CDR3 is TGTGCCAGCAGCTTAACGAGCAGGGGGGGGTCACCCCTCCACTTT. The V and J genes are TRBV7-3 and TRBJ1-6, with TRBD1 matching 7 bases. The CDR3 spans 15 residues. J was trimmed by 10 bases and V by 0 bases; bases with no gene match: 6. Germline V gene lookup returns CDR1 SGHTA and CDR2 FQGTGA. The full variable domain, its missing parts supplied by reference TRBV7-3 and TRBJ1-6, is GAGVSQTPSNKVTEKGKYVELRCDPISGHTALYWYRQSLGQGPEFLIYFQGTGAADDSGLPNDRFFAVRPEGSVSTLKIQRTERGDSAVYLCASSLTSRGGSPLHFGNGTRLTVT.

The V and J genes are TRBV30 and TRBJ2-7; D gene uncertain. The ends were cut back, 4 bases at V and 4 bases at J, with 14 bases in the middle. The length of the CDR3 is 13 residues. Germline values: CDR1 GTSNPN, CDR2 SVGIG (reference sequence). CDR3 bases: TGTGCCTGGACCTACACTAACTTATACGAGCAGTACTTC. Its protein is CAWTYTNLYEQYF.

The chain uses TRBV7-9 and TRBJ2-7; D perhaps matches TRBD2 (5 bases). The length of the CDR3 is 14 residues. V gave up 1 base and J gave up 2 bases, with 9 bases separating them. CDR1 SEHNR and CDR2 FQNEAQ come from the germline V gene (reference sequence). In DNA form, the CDR3 reads TGTGCCAGCAGCTTAGGGGGAGTCGCCTACGAGCAGTACTTC. The encoded protein is CASSLGGVAYEQYF.

This rearrangement joins TRBV6-4 to TRBJ2-1; 10 bases map to TRBD2. With 8 bases clipped from V and 0 bases from J, the junction kept 1 base outside the gene matches. Germline lookup yields CDR1 MRHNA and CDR2 SNTAGT. The length of the CDR3 is 14 residues. The CDR3 loop is CASGTSDSYNEQFF. The CDR3 bases are TGTGCCAGCGGGACTAGCGACTCCTACAATGAGCAGTTCTTC.

V is TRBV19 and J is TRBJ2-3; TRBD1 aligns across 8 bases. Trimming at V came to 3 bases and at J to 2 bases, leaving 10 bases not matched to a gene. The length of the CDR3 is 17 residues. Germline CDR1 is LNHDA and CDR2 is SQIVND (reference sequence). Here the CDR3 reads CASSIKWQGAYTDTQYF. The CDR3 coding sequence is TGTGCCAGTAGTATCAAGTGGCAGGGGGCCTACACAGATACGCAGTATTTT.

This clone was found a few times. This sequence joins TRBV29-1 and TRBJ2-3; a weak D match, TRBD1 (5 bases). Germline V gene lookup returns CDR1 SQVTM and CDR2 ANQGSEA. The CDR3 runs to 13 residues. The V end was cut by 1 base, the J end by 3 bases, with 8 bases between. CDR3 region: CSVEGRVTDTQYF. DNA of the CDR3: TGCAGCGTTGAAGGCAGGGTGACAGATACGCAGTATTTT.

This rearrangement joins TRBV6-5 to TRBJ2-7; 13 bases map to TRBD2. Losses at the gene ends were 4 bases for V and 2 bases for J; bases not matched to a gene: 5. CDR3 length: 16 residues. In germline, CDR1 is MNHEY, CDR2 SVGAGI. The CDR3 protein is CASSWTSGGYTYEQYF. In nucleotides, the CDR3 is TGTGCCAGCAGTTGGACTAGCGGGGGCTATACCTACGAGCAGTACTTC.

This sequence joins TRBV10-2 and TRBJ1-1; D remains unclear. V lost 5 bases to trimming and J lost 4 bases, with 8 bases between them. The CDR3 contains 12 residues. Germline V gene data show CDR1 as WSHSY and CDR2 as SAAADI. CDR3 sequence reads: CASSIGGTEAFF. CDR3 sequence (DNA): TGCGCCAGCAGTATAGGCGGCACTGAAGCTTTCTTT.

The V call is TRBV7-8, the J call TRBJ1-1; D is unresolved. CDR3 length equals 13 residues. The V end lost 3 bases, the J end lost 6 bases, and 11 bases lay between the germline ends. Germline CDR1 is SGHVS and CDR2 is FQNEAQ. The CDR3 nucleotides read TGTGCCAGCAGCTTTCGGGCCGGGGCTGAAGCTTTCTTT. Translated: CASSFRAGAEAFF.

The J gene is TRBJ2-7, the V gene TRBV7-2, with 7 bases matching TRBD2. The length of the CDR3 is 12 residues. The germline V gene has CDR1 SGHTA and CDR2 FQGNSA. V shed 4 bases and J 3 bases; nucleotides not matched to a gene: 0. Here the CDR3 reads CASSSSGYEQYF. The CDR3 DNA sequence: TGTGCCAGCAGCTCTAGCGGCTACGAGCAGTACTTC.